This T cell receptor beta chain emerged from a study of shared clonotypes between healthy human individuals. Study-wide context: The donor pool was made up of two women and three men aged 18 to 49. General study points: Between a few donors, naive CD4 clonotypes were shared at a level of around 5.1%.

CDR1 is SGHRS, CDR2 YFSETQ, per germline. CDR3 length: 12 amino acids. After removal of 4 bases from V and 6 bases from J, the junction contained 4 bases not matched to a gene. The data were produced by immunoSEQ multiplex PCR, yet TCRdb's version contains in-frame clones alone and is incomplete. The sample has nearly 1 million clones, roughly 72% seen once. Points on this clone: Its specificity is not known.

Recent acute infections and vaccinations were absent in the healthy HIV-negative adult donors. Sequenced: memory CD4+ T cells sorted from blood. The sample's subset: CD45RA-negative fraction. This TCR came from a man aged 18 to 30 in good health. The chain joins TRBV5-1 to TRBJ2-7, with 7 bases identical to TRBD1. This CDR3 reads CASSEPGGEQYF. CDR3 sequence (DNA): TGCGCCAGCAGCGAACCAGGGGGCGAGCAGTACTTC.